Here is one T cell receptor beta chain with its context. Its specificity is unknown. It was with unique molecular identifiers that the TCRbeta library was prepared. One entry per CDR3 protein, called by TCRdb with MiXCR from the PCR reads. The sample consists of a few hundred thousand distinct CDR3 sequences, 20% to 30% of them appearing once. The data belong to a study of T-cell reconstitution after alpha-beta-depleted transplantation in children. Findings and limits, study-wide: Some patients owed their high day-60 TCRbeta diversity to surviving recipient T cells and thymic progenitors. Expanded clones from the graft, numbering several hundred, reportedly supplied alpha-beta T cells about two months after transplant. By one year post-transplant, T-cell counts and diversity largely arose from T cells that were newly produced.

This clonotype was obtained from a boy under three years old with Wiskott-Aldrich syndrome, due to receive a stem cell transplant. The material sequenced was PBMCs, taken before TCRalphabeta/CD19-depleted stem cell transplant.

The CDR3 spells CASSQVGSRGSYEQYF. The CDR3 DNA reads TGCGCCAGCAGCCAAGTAGGATCGAGGGGTTCCTACGAGCAGTACTTC. The V and J genes are TRBV4-1 and TRBJ2-7, with D perhaps TRBD1 or TRBD2 (5 bases each). CDR1 MGHRA and CDR2 YSYEKL come from the germline V gene. The CDR3 sequence is 16 residues long. Trimming left V 1 base short and J 1 base short, with 14 bases between.